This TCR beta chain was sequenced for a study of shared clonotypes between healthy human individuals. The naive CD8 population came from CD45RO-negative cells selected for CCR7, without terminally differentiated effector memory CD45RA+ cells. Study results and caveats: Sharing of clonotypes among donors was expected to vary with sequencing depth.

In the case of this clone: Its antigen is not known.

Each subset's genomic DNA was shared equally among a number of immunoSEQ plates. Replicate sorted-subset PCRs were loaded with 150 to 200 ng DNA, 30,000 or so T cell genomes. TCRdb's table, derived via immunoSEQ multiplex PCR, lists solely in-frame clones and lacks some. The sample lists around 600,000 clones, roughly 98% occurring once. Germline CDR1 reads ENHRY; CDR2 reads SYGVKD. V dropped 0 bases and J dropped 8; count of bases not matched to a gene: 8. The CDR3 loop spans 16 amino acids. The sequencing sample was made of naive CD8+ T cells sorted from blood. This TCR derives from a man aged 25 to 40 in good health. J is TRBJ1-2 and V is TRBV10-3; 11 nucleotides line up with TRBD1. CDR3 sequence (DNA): TGTGCCATCAGTGAGTCCGGACAGGGGGCCCCCGGGGGCTACACCTTC. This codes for CAISESGQGAPGGYTF.